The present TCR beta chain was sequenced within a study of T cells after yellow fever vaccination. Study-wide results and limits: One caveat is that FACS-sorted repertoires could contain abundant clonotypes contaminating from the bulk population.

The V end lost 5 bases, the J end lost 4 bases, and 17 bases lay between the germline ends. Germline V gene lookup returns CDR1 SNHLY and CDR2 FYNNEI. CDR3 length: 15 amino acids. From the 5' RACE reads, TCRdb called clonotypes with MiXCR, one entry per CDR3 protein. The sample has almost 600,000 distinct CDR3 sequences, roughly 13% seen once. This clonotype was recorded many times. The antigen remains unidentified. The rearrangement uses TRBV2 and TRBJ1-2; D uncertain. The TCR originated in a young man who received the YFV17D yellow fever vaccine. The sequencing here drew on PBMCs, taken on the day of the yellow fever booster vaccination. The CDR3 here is CASSLDAGDIYGYTF. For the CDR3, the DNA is TGTGCCAGCAGTTTGGACGCAGGAGATATCTATGGCTACACCTTC.